A selection of T cell receptor beta chains follows, all from one sample in a study of human versus mouse CDR3 diversity and MHC coevolution. Assay: immunoSEQ multiplex PCR; the TCRdb copy retains only in-frame clones and omits some. Of about 60,000 clones in the sample, approximately 94% were seen once. The source material was naive CD4+ T cells from blood. The receptors stem from a person in their sixties in good health. CDR3s include the opening cysteine and the closing phenylalanine or tryptophan. A D gene is named only where the DNA matches it firmly. A row's size may be missing; if present it is once, few, many or a size class.

V gene,clone size,J gene,D gene,CDR3 DNA,CDR3 protein
TRBV7-9,.,TRBJ2-7,TRBD2,TGTGCCAGCAGCCCGGGGGAGGGGCCCTACGAGCAGTACTTC,CASSPGEGPYEQYF
TRBV10-2,.,TRBJ2-3,TRBD2,TGCGCCAGCAGCCCTAGCGGGAGCCAAGATACGCAGTATTTT,CASSPSGSQDTQYF
TRBV19,.,TRBJ1-1,.,TGTGCCAGTACCCCACAGACGATGAACACTGAAGCTTTCTTT,CASTPQTMNTEAFF
TRBV11-3,.,TRBJ1-2,TRBD1,TGTGCCAGCAGCGAAGACAGGGCTCGGAGCGGCTACACCTTC,CASSEDRARSGYTF
TRBV4-1,.,TRBJ1-3,.,TGCGCCAGCAGCCAAGACGATACCATGGTCCGCGCTGGAAACACCATATATTTT,CASSQDDTMVRAGNTIYF
TRBV7-2,.,TRBJ2-1,.,TGTGCCAGCAGCTTAGCGGGCTATGAGCAGTTCTTC,CASSLAGYEQFF
TRBV27,.,TRBJ2-7,TRBD2,TGTGCCAGCAGTTTAGGGGTTAGCGGGATTTACGAGCAGTACTTC,CASSLGVSGIYEQYF
TRBV4-1,.,TRBJ1-4,TRBD1,TGCGCCAGCAGCGGTACAGGGGGAAATGAAAAACTGTTTTTT,CASSGTGGNEKLFF
TRBV13,once,TRBJ1-1,TRBD1,TGTGCCAGCAGCAGGGGGGACAGGGTGGGGACTGAAGCTTTCTTT,CASSRGDRVGTEAFF
TRBV2,.,TRBJ1-2,.,TGTGCCAGCGCCCGTGGGGGGGACTATGGCTACACCTTC,CASARGGDYGYTF
TRBV5-1,few,TRBJ2-7,TRBD1,TGCGCCAGCAGCTCGACCCCCGGGACAGGGGCCGCCGAGCAGTACTTC,CASSSTPGTGAAEQYF
TRBV19,.,TRBJ2-7,TRBD2,TGTGCCAGTAGTACCACTTCTAGCGGGGAGCAGTACTTC,CASSTTSSGEQYF
TRBV6-4,.,TRBJ1-2,.,TGTGCCAGCAGCCCGTCGGGGGACGGGTATGGCTACACCTTC,CASSPSGDGYGYTF
TRBV5-1,.,TRBJ2-1,TRBD1,TGCGCCAGCAACCCCTCGGGGGGACAGGGGGGGAGTGAGCAGTTCTTC,CASNPSGGQGGSEQFF
TRBV21-1,.,TRBJ2-3,.,TGTGCCAGCAGCAACAAGGGGAGGGCGACAGATACGCAGTATTTT,CASSNKGRATDTQYF
TRBV5-8,.,TRBJ2-4,.,TGTGCCAGCAGCTTGGCGGCAGCGCCTCCAGCCAAAAACATTCAGTACTTC,CASSLAAAPPAKNIQYF
TRBV7-9,.,TRBJ1-4,.,TGTGCCAGCAGCTTCTCGGTAGGACACGAGGATGAAAAACTGTTTTTT,CASSFSVGHEDEKLFF
TRBV10-1,few,TRBJ2-7,TRBD1,TGCGCCAGCAGAAAGGACAGGGGCCCCTACGAGCAGTACTTC,CASRKDRGPYEQYF
TRBV11-2,.,TRBJ2-1,.,TGTGCCAGCAGCTTAGCCGGCGGGCGGCCGTTCTACAATGAGCAGTTCTTC,CASSLAGGRPFYNEQFF
TRBV6-1,.,TRBJ2-7,.,TGTGCCAGCAGTGGGCAGGGCTACGAGCAGTACTTC,CASSGQGYEQYF